The 5 T cell receptor beta chains presented below share a single source sample, sequenced in a study of blood T cells in healthy people across ages (dated by TCRdb to between 2015 and 2016). The library was made by 5' RACE. Instrument used: Illumina HiSeq 2500. The second PCR ran for about 6 to 12 cycles and used a J-beta primer mix along with a sample-barcoded 5' primer. The public reads were quality trimmed at Q25 with fastp and then assembled into clones with MiXCR by TCRdb, keeping productive beta chains. Every entry covers one CDR3 protein and lists the most common genes and DNA from its rows. Here the sample has 700,000 or so distinct CDR3 sequences; 22% occur a single time. Around 21% of the sample is in the top ten clones. What was sequenced was blood. All receptors derive from a man between 65 and 85 years old in good health.

This clonotype occurred a few times. The rearrangement uses TRBV7-6 and TRBJ2-3; 8 nucleotides line up with TRBD2. This CDR3 is 16 amino acids long. CDR1 SGHVS and CDR2 FNYEAQ come from the germline V gene. J lost 5 bases, V lost 1 base, and 8 bases had no gene match. As DNA, the CDR3 is TGTGCCAGCAGCTTAGGGGAGGCGGGAGGAATAGATACGCAGTATTTT. Amino acids: CASSLGEAGGIDTQYF.

This clonotype was counted a few times. The chain couples TRBV21-1 to TRBJ1-1; the DNA was not compared with TRBD1, the D call given in the table. TRBV21-1 is labeled a pseudogene. This CDR3 spans 14 amino acids. CDR3 loop: CASSPPGWSDEAFF. CDR3 sequence (DNA): TGTGCCAGCAGCCCCCCAGGGTGGTCAGATGAAGCTTTCTTT.

This clonotype was seen more than once but under ten times. V usage is TRBV28 and J usage is TRBJ2-7, with 12 bases that match TRBD1. CDR3 length: 14 residues. Germline V lookup: CDR1 MDHEN, CDR2 SYDVKM. Trimming removed 3 bases from V and 6 bases from J; junction bases left unmatched: 3. The CDR3 DNA is TGTGCCAGCAGTTTGGGGACAGGGGGCATCGAGCAGTACTTC. Its translation: CASSLGTGGIEQYF.

In this sample, this clonotype turned up a few times. V usage is TRBV9 and J usage is TRBJ1-3; D possibly corresponds to TRBD1 (5 bases). V gave up 4 bases and J gave up 0 bases, with 11 bases separating them. Germline CDR1 SGDLS, CDR2 YYNGEE. The CDR3 spans 15 residues. DNA of the CDR3: TGTGCCAGCAGCATGCGAGGGGACTCTGGAAACACCATATATTTT. Encoded protein: CASSMRGDSGNTIYF.

The chain uses TRBV7-2 and TRBJ2-3; no clear D gene. The CDR3 runs 12 residues. Between the trimmed V and J ends, which lost 6 bases and 2 bases, there was a span of 6 bases. CDR1 and CDR2 (germline): SGHTA, FQGNSA. This chain's CDR3 is CASRKNTDTQYF. CDR3 bases: TGTGCCAGCAGGAAAAACACAGATACGCAGTATTTT.